The 21 T cell receptor beta chains listed next were all sequenced from one sample in a study of blood T cell repertoires in COVID-19. TCRdb keeps only in-frame clones here, not all; method: immunoSEQ multiplex PCR. The sample carries approximately 53,000 clones, 87% recorded once. Sequencing used peripheral blood. Receptor source: a woman of 80 years or more with COVID-19, enrolled during active disease.

Only a few counts were recorded for this clone. The rearrangement uses TRBV9 and TRBJ2-7, with a possible D match to TRBD2 (6 bases). Germline values: CDR1 SGDLS, CDR2 YYNGEE. The CDR3 consists of 13 residues. Trimming shortened V by 0 bases and J by 6 bases, and 10 bases separated the two germline ends. The chain's CDR3 is CASSVAGVGEQYF. The CDR3 DNA sequence: TGTGCCAGCAGCGTAGCGGGAGTTGGCGAGCAGTACTTC.

The rearrangement links TRBV5-1 to TRBJ2-3; TRBD2 agrees at 8 bases. This CDR3 has 15 amino acids. Germline V gene sequence: CDR1 SGHRS, CDR2 YFSETQ. The junction had 7 bases not matched to a gene; V was cut back by 4 bases and J by 3 bases. The CDR3 here is CASSKLAADTDTQYF. As DNA, the CDR3 is TGCGCCAGCAGCAAACTAGCGGCCGATACAGATACGCAGTATTTT.

In its sample, this clone was seen once. The chain is built from TRBV6-5 and TRBJ1-2, with TRBD1 as a possible D gene (6 bases). Trimming removed 5 bases at V and 5 bases at J, with 15 bases between. The CDR3 totals 14 residues. Looked up from germline, CDR1 is MNHEY and CDR2 is SVGAGI. The CDR3 nucleotides read TGTGCCAGCAGTAATAGAGGGGGGGAGTATGGCTACACCTTC. Translation: CASSNRGGEYGYTF.

The CDR3 loop reads CASGQGVGRNTIYF. CDR3 DNA: TGTGCCAGCGGACAGGGGGTTGGGAGAAACACCATATATTTT. The rearrangement links TRBV2 to TRBJ1-3; 10 nucleotides agree with TRBD1. CDR1 SNHLY and CDR2 FYNNEI come from the germline V gene. V trimming: 8 bases; J trimming: 5 bases; junction bases outside the gene matches: 6. CDR3 size: 14 residues.

The V gene is TRBV30, the J gene TRBJ1-2; weak D call: TRBD1 (5 bases). CDR1 is GTSNPN, CDR2 SVGIG, per germline (reference sequence). Trimming took off 3 bases at V and 4 bases at J, with 15 bases between the two ends. The CDR3 runs 14 residues. CDR3 protein: CAWRGLSFSYGYTF. CDR3 sequence (DNA): TGTGCCTGGAGGGGACTGTCCTTCAGCTATGGCTACACCTTC.

This chain connects TRBV21-1 to TRBJ1-2. TRBV21-1 is annotated as a pseudogene. This CDR3 has 8 residues. In DNA, the CDR3 is TGTGCCAGCCCGGTAGACACCTTC. It translates to CASPVDTF.

V usage is TRBV5-4 and J usage is TRBJ1-2; 9 bases align to TRBD1. CDR3 size: 14 residues. Losses at the gene ends were 4 bases for V and 4 bases for J; bases not matched to a gene: 5. Germline V CDR1 and CDR2: SGHNT, YYREEE (reference sequence). The CDR3 region is CASSPDRGRYGYTF. The CDR3 coding sequence is TGTGCCAGCAGCCCGGACAGGGGTCGCTATGGCTACACCTTC.

This clone came up once. The chain links TRBV18 to TRBJ1-1; TRBD1 matches 8 bases. The J segment lost 0 bases and the V segment lost 4 bases, leaving 1 base of the junction unmatched. The germline gives CDR1 KGHSH, CDR2 LQKENI. The CDR3 consists of 14 residues. CDR3 sequence reads: CASSLQGVNTEAFF. The CDR3, as DNA: TGTGCCAGCTCACTACAGGGGGTGAACACTGAAGCTTTCTTT. Using reference TRBV18 and TRBJ1-1 for the parts outside the CDR3, the full variable domain is NAGVMQNPRHLVRRRGQEARLRCSPMKGHSHVYWYRQLPEEGLKFMVYLQKENIIDESGMPKERFSAEFPKEGPSILRIQQVVRGDSAAYFCASSLQGVNTEAFFGQGTRLTVV.

The J gene is TRBJ2-1, the V gene TRBV18; 13 nucleotides match TRBD2. Germline V gives CDR1 KGHSH, CDR2 LQKENI. The CDR3 has 16 residues. Trimming removed 3 bases from V and 6 bases from J; junction bases left unmatched: 5. The chain's CDR3 is CASSPPGLAGPNEQFF. The CDR3 DNA sequence: TGTGCCAGCTCACCCCCGGGACTAGCGGGGCCCAATGAGCAGTTCTTC.

The genes are TRBV5-1 and TRBJ1-2; 7 bases are shared with TRBD1. The CDR3 runs to 14 residues. V shed 0 bases, J shed 4 bases, and the junction held 3 bases outside the gene matches. The germline gives CDR1 SGHRS, CDR2 YFSETQ. The CDR3 DNA reads TGCGCCAGCAGCTTGGTGGGGGACAGCTATGGCTACACCTTC. Its protein is CASSLVGDSYGYTF.

This clone has just one count. The V gene is TRBV6-2 or TRBV6-3, the J gene TRBJ1-1; D is unclear. Germline lookup yields CDR1 MNHEY and CDR2 SVGEGT. V was shortened by 5 bases and J by 3 bases, with 13 bases between the two germline ends. The CDR3 sequence is 14 residues long. The DNA for the CDR3 is TGTGCCAGCAGTCCGGTCGGGGAGGACACTGAAGCTTTCTTT. Translated: CASSPVGEDTEAFF.

The table lists this clone with a few counts. The V and J genes are TRBV7-9 and TRBJ2-2; 9 nucleotides match TRBD1. V lost 6 bases and J lost 6; bases outside the gene matches: 8. From germline, CDR1 is SEHNR and CDR2 FQNEAQ (reference sequence). The CDR3 spans 15 residues. The CDR3 nucleotides read TGTGCCAGCAGAGCACCGGGACAGGGTTCCGGGGAGCTGTTTTTT. Translated: CASRAPGQGSGELFF. Filled out from reference TRBV7-9 and TRBJ2-2, the complete variable domain reads DTGVSQNPRHKITKRGQNVTFRCDPISEHNRLYWYRQTLGQGPEFLTYFQNEAQLEKSRLLSDRFSAERPKGSFSTLEIQRTEQGDSAMYLCASRAPGQGSGELFFGEGSRLTVL.

The chain has TRBV5-8 and TRBJ2-3, with 9 nucleotides matching TRBD1. CDR1 is SGHTS, CDR2 YDEGEE, per germline. The CDR3 is 16 residues long. V lost 2 bases, J lost 0 bases, and 4 bases stayed unmatched. The CDR3 reads CASSFWTGASTDTQYF. The CDR3 DNA reads TGTGCCAGCAGCTTCTGGACAGGGGCTAGCACAGATACGCAGTATTTT.

This clone was detected only a few times. The genes are TRBV6-4 and TRBJ1-2, with a weak D call TRBD1 (5 bases). CDR1 is MRHNA and CDR2 is SNTAGT in the germline V gene. CDR3 length equals 14 residues. Trimming took 0 bases from V and 2 from J, leaving 7 bases between them. The CDR3 DNA reads as TGTGCCAGCAGTGACTCTGGGGGGAACTATGGCTACACCTTC. Translated: CASSDSGGNYGYTF.

The chain uses TRBV5-1 and TRBJ1-6; 9 bases align to TRBD1. Germline loops: CDR1 SGHRS, CDR2 YFSETQ. This CDR3 is 15 amino acids long. The J segment lost 17 bases and the V segment lost 2 bases, leaving 14 bases of the junction unmatched. CDR3 sequence (DNA): TGCGCCAGCAGCTTAGATGGGGACCGAAGGACAGGGGTCCACTTT. It is translated as CASSLDGDRRTGVHF.

The V call is TRBV3-1 (or the pseudogene TRBV3-2), the J call TRBJ2-3; 11 bases line up with TRBD2. This CDR3 has 14 residues. Germline CDR1 and CDR2: LGHDT and YNNKEL (reference sequence). The trim removed 4 bases at V and 4 bases at J, leaving 1 base unmatched. The CDR3 DNA follows: TGTGCCAGCAGCCCGGGACTAGCGGCAGATACGCAGTATTTT. It specifies CASSPGLAADTQYF.

V usage is TRBV3-1 (or the pseudogene TRBV3-2) and J usage is TRBJ1-5; perhaps TRBD1 as D (6 bases). The germline V gene encodes CDR1 LGHDT and CDR2 YNNKEL (reference sequence). This CDR3 has 15 amino acids. V was clipped by 4 bases and J by 0 bases, with 10 bases between them. DNA for the CDR3: TGTGCCAGCAGCCGCGGACAGTATAGCAATCAGCCCCAGCATTTT. Translating it yields CASSRGQYSNQPQHF.

Only one count was recorded for this clone. This chain connects TRBV29-1 to TRBJ2-5; TRBD1 is a possible D gene (7 bases). Trimming cost V 4 bases and J 1 base, with 13 bases left between them. The CDR3 is 14 amino acids. Germline-derived CDR1 and CDR2 are SQVTM and ANQGSEA. The DNA of the CDR3 is TGCAGCGTTGCCCAGGGGGGCGCCCAAGAGACCCAGTACTTC. Its protein is CSVAQGGAQETQYF.

The chain has TRBV5-6 and TRBJ2-7; 10 bases match TRBD1. V trimming: 4 bases; J trimming: 2 bases; junction bases outside the gene matches: 3. Germline lookup yields CDR1 SGHDT and CDR2 YYEEEE. The CDR3 runs to 14 residues. For the CDR3, the DNA is TGTGCCAGCAGCAGGGACAGGGGCCCCTACGAGCAGTACTTC. Translating it yields CASSRDRGPYEQYF.

The chain uses TRBV19 and TRBJ2-7; tentatively, D is TRBD2 (5 bases). V dropped 1 base and J dropped 3 bases, with 13 bases sitting between them. Germline CDR1 reads LNHDA; CDR2 reads SQIVND (reference sequence). CDR3 length equals 15 residues. The CDR3, as DNA: TGTGCCAGTAGTATAGTCCCGGAGGCCGGCTACGAGCAGTACTTC. Translated: CASSIVPEAGYEQYF. The complete variable domain, with remaining parts taken from reference TRBV19 and TRBJ2-7, reads DGGITQSPKYLFRKEGQNVTLSCEQNLNHDAMYWYRQDPGQGLRLIYYSQIVNDFQKGDIAEGYSVSREKKESFPLTVTSAQKNPTAFYLCASSIVPEAGYEQYFGPGTRLTVT.

The CDR3 sequence: CAISETLRQGGGANVLTF. For the CDR3, the DNA is TGTGCCATCAGTGAGACCCTTAGACAGGGCGGTGGGGCCAACGTCCTGACTTTC. The chain joins TRBV10-3 to TRBJ2-6; 7 nucleotides align to TRBD1. V shed 2 bases and J 3 bases; nucleotides not matched to a gene: 10. The CDR3 has 18 amino acids. Germline V gene sequence: CDR1 ENHRY, CDR2 SYGVKD.